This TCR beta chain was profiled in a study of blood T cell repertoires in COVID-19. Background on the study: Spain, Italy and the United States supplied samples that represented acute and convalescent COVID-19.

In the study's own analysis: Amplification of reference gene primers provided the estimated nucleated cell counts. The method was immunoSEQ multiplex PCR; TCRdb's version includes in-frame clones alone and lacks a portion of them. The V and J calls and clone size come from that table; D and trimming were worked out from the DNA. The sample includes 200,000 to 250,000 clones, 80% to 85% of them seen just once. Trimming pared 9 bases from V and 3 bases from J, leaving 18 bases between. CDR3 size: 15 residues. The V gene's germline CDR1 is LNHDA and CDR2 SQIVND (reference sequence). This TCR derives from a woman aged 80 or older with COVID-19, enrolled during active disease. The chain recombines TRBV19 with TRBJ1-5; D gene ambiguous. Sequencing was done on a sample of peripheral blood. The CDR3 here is CASKISYGVNQPQHF. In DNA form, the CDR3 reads TGTGCCAGCAAAATTAGTTACGGAGTCAATCAGCCCCAGCATTTT. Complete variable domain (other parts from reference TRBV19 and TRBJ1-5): DGGITQSPKYLFRKEGQNVTLSCEQNLNHDAMYWYRQDPGQGLRLIYYSQIVNDFQKGDIAEGYSVSREKKESFPLTVTSAQKNPTAFYLCASKISYGVNQPQHFGDGTRLSIL.